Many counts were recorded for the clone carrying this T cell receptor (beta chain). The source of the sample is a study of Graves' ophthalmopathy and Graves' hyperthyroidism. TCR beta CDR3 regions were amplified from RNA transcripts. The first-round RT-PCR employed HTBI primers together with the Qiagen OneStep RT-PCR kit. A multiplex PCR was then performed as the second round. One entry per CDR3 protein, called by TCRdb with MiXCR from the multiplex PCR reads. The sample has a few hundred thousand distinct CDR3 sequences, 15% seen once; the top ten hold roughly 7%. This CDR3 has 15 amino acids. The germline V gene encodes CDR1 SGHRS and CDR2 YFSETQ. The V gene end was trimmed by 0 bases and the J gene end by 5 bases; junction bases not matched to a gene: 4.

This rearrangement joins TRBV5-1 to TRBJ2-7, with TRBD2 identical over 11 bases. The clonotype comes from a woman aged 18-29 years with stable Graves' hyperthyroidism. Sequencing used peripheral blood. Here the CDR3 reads CASSLALAGGHEQYF. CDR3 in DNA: TGCGCCAGCAGCTTGGCCCTAGCGGGGGGCCACGAGCAGTACTTC.